This T cell receptor beta chain was identified in a study of T cell responses to AZD1222 COVID-19 vaccine. Study-level findings and limits: Donor demographics were predominantly white British with a female majority; clonal diversity may be underestimated.

CDR1 is SEHNR and CDR2 is FQNEAQ in the germline V gene (reference sequence). Losses at the gene ends were 5 bases for V and 2 bases for J; bases not matched to a gene: 9. The CDR3 covers 16 residues. With regard to this clone: What it recognizes is unknown.

Sequenced by immunoSEQ multiplex PCR; TCRdb stores in-frame clones only, minus some. The sample gives 120,000 to 150,000 clones, roughly 91% of which show up once; 1.5% to 2% is in the top ten. The chain carries TRBV7-9 and TRBJ1-2, with 9 bases fitting TRBD1. This receptor was taken from an adult in good health. The sequencing used peripheral blood, collected on day 0 of AZD1222 vaccination. The CDR3 coding sequence is TGTGCCAGCAGCACCCACCTTGGACAGGGGAACTATGGCTACACCTTC. Translation gives CASSTHLGQGNYGYTF.